This TCR beta chain was sequenced in a study of blood T cell repertoires in COVID-19. Study-level background: Nucleic acid was either cDNA or gDNA, and it came from T cells, B-cell-depleted T cells, or PBMCs.

TCRdb's copy holds only in-frame clones and misses some; the assay was immunoSEQ multiplex PCR. The table records 250,000 to 300,000 clones, approximately 90% of them present only once. Per germline, CDR1 SGHRS and CDR2 YFSETQ. The CDR3 is 17 amino acids. Losses at the gene ends were 0 bases for V and 5 bases for J; bases not matched to a gene: 6. The source of this sequence is a woman aged 25 to 39 who had recovered from COVID-19. The chain links TRBV5-1 to TRBJ2-3; 13 nucleotides match TRBD2. The sample was peripheral blood. CDR3 DNA sequence: TGCGCCAGCAGCTTGGGACCGGGACTAGCGGGGTTAGATACGCAGTATTTT. Protein sequence: CASSLGPGLAGLDTQYF.